This entry features one TCR beta chain sequence. Its antigen remains unknown. V lost 0 bases, J lost 7 bases, and 10 bases stayed unmatched. This CDR3 region has 16 residues. Germline CDR1 SEHNR, CDR2 FQNEAQ (reference sequence). These data come from a study of T cell responses to AZD1222 COVID-19 vaccine. Study outcomes and limitations: The repertoires were collected only after the peak T cell response.

This table comes from immunoSEQ multiplex PCR, and its TCRdb copy is limited to in-frame clones, with some not included. This repertoire shows about 88,000 clones, around 91% found once; its top ten account for roughly 5.5%. Sample: peripheral blood, taken on day 0 of MenACWY control vaccination. J is TRBJ2-7 and V is TRBV7-9; 9 bases agree with TRBD2. The receptor was derived from an adult in good health. CDR3 loop: CASSLAGVSGSWEQYF. The CDR3 DNA reads TGTGCCAGCAGCTTAGCTGGGGTTAGCGGGAGTTGGGAGCAGTACTTC.